This T cell receptor (beta chain) came from a study of blood T cell repertoires in COVID-19 (dated by TCRdb to about 2020). In terms of the full investigation: Samples covering the acute and convalescent phases of COVID-19 were provided by collaborators in the United States, Italy and Spain. Where HLA class I and class II types were available, the types were taken from metadata supplied by the sample provider, not from assay-based typing. A de-identified subject ID, COVID-19 status, age in years and sex were almost always included in the sample metadata. Subjects who had been exposed to COVID-19, were actively infected with it, or had recovered from it provided the deeply sampled blood TCRbeta repertoires that made up the dataset. The repertoires were released in a freely available public database intended as a resource for research on the immune response to SARS-CoV-2. The samples were drawn from two sources: the first 160 participants of the ongoing ImmuneRACE study, and 1,000 to 1,500 subjects contributed by 6 global collaborators. The material from the prospective study consisted of cDNA or gDNA derived from T cells, B-cell-depleted T cells, or PBMCs.

Overall study results and their limits: The quantity of clinical and demographic metadata differed by source and by participant and was supplied without curation.

The CDR3 contains 15 residues, cysteine and phenylalanine counted. Kept here is only the CDR3 DNA, which spans 45 bases and is read in frame from base 1. The germline V gene (reference sequence) supplies CDR1 PRHDT and CDR2 FYEKMQ. The junction shows trimming of 5 bases on V and 3 bases on J, and the gene matches do not reach 10 bases of it. As regards this clone: No cognate antigen has been identified for it. The input lacks base qualities; no much larger clone sits a single base away.

Enrolling through a virtual design, the prospective study's participants ranged in age from roughly 18 to 90 years and lived across roughly 24 United States geographic areas. In the prospective study, participants were assigned to cohorts based on the clinical history participants reported in a screening survey and a study questionnaire. Recovered participants in ImmuneRACE Cohort 3 were defined as having two consecutive negative NP/OP PCR tests, clearance from a healthcare professional, or resolution of symptoms. In the prospective study, mobile phlebotomists collected whole blood, serum and a nasopharyngeal or oropharyngeal swab from each participant. Participants in the prospective study had the option to provide additional blood draws and questionnaires over a roughly 2-month period. Before DNA extraction, blood samples from the prospective study were shipped at room temperature or frozen.

The immunoSEQ Assay, a bias-controlled multiplex PCR, was used to amplify TCRbeta CDR3 regions from genomic DNA. The source study handled its data this way. The number of nucleated cells in each sample was estimated by amplification of reference gene primers within the assay. Sequence reads were collapsed and filtered to measure the absolute abundance of every unique TCRbeta CDR3 rearrangement. Productive Simpson clonality was computed per sample as the square root of Simpson's diversity index over productive rearrangements. TCRdb holds this immuneACCESS table with in-frame rearrangements only. Some clones are missing; in checked studies, unresolved V genes explain under half, and the rest has no known cause. The D gene and trimming were derived from the DNA, and the V and J assignments and clone size from that table. Here the sample has approximately 300,000 clones; approximately 90% occur a single time. Around 9.3% of the sample goes to the ten largest clones.

The receptor chain draws on TRBV13 and TRBJ2-7, with 7 central nucleotides matching TRBD1. This TCR came from a young woman who had recovered from COVID-19. Specimen: PBMCs or T cells enriched from blood (not recorded which). The nucleotide sequence reads as follows: TGTGCCAGCAGCGCGCGGACAGGCGTACGCTACGAGCAGTACTTC. Its protein reads: CASSARTGVRYEQYF.